These 4 T cell receptor beta chains were sequenced from one sample in a study of blood T cell repertoires in COVID-19. The table came from immunoSEQ multiplex PCR; TCRdb's copy has only in-frame clones and leaves some out. Of about 54,000 clones in the sample, about nine tenths are singletons; the top ten hold 7% to 9%. Sequencing was performed on peripheral blood. These receptors all stem from a woman in her forties with active COVID-19.

V and J are TRBV30 and TRBJ2-1; TRBD2 might be the D (7 bases). V lost 2 bases and J lost 5, with 13 bases in between. The CDR3 runs to 14 residues. Germline V gene sequence: CDR1 GTSNPN, CDR2 SVGIG (reference sequence). CDR3 loop: CAWSPGGPDNEQFF. CDR3 DNA: TGTGCCTGGAGTCCCGGGGGGCCCGACAATGAGCAGTTCTTC.

The chain uses TRBV5-8 and TRBJ1-3; the D is unclear. Trimming cost V 2 bases and J 4 bases, with 7 bases left between them. CDR3 size: 13 residues. CDR1 is SGHTS, CDR2 YDEGEE, per germline. The CDR3 reads CASSLRSGNTIYF. The CDR3 coding sequence is TGTGCCAGCAGCTTACGGTCGGGAAACACCATATATTTT.

The J gene is TRBJ2-5, the V gene TRBV28; TRBD2 matches 7 bases. Germline loops: CDR1 MDHEN, CDR2 SYDVKM. Unmatched junction bases numbered 1, after V lost 8 bases and J lost 7 bases. The CDR3 sequence is 10 residues long. The CDR3: CASQRGTQYF. The DNA for the CDR3 is TGTGCCAGCCAGCGGGGGACCCAGTACTTC. Looking up the rest from reference TRBV28 and TRBJ2-5 gives the full variable domain: DVKVTQSSRYLVKRTGEKVFLECVQDMDHENMFWYRQDPGLGLRLIYFSYDVKMKEKGDIPEGYSVSREKKERFSLILESASTNQTSMYLCASQRGTQYFGPGTRLLVL.

With respect to this clone: Other DNA sequences in the same sample also yield this CDR3. The chain couples TRBV7-2 to TRBJ2-7; TRBD2 matches 9 bases. The germline V gene encodes CDR1 SGHTA and CDR2 FQGNSA. Trimming removed 5 bases from V and 3 bases from J; junction bases left unmatched: 8. The CDR3 length is 15 residues. The CDR3 coding sequence is TGTGCCAGCAGCGGGCGGGGGGGAGGGAACTACGAGCAGTACTTC. Residues: CASSGRGGGNYEQYF.